This paragraph reports one T cell receptor beta chain. Its antigen is not identified. This sample was included in a study of cytomegalovirus exposure and HLA in healthy donors. Study at large: Of roughly 360 genotyped donors, roughly 81% grouped in the Caucasian-associated ancestry cluster. Study-wide results and caveats: Reportedly, cytomegalovirus status was diagnosed with high sensitivity and specificity.

The CDR3 covers 14 residues. Between the trimmed V and J ends, which lost 5 bases and 0 bases, there was a span of 8 bases. CDR1 LGHNT and CDR2 FRNRAP come from the germline V gene. Primers included in the PCR were 60 Vbeta and 13 Jbeta primers. TCRdb's copy holds only in-frame clones and misses some; the assay was immunoSEQ multiplex PCR. The sample consists of about 82,000 clones, about 87% of them appearing once. The TCR sequence derives from a man between 18 and 29 years old in good health and CMV-seronegative. The sequencing input was PBMCs. V usage is TRBV12-5 and J usage is TRBJ2-1; D not resolved. CDR3 nucleotides: TGTGCTAGTGGTCTGGACGGCTCCTACAATGAGCAGTTCTTC. The encoded protein is CASGLDGSYNEQFF.